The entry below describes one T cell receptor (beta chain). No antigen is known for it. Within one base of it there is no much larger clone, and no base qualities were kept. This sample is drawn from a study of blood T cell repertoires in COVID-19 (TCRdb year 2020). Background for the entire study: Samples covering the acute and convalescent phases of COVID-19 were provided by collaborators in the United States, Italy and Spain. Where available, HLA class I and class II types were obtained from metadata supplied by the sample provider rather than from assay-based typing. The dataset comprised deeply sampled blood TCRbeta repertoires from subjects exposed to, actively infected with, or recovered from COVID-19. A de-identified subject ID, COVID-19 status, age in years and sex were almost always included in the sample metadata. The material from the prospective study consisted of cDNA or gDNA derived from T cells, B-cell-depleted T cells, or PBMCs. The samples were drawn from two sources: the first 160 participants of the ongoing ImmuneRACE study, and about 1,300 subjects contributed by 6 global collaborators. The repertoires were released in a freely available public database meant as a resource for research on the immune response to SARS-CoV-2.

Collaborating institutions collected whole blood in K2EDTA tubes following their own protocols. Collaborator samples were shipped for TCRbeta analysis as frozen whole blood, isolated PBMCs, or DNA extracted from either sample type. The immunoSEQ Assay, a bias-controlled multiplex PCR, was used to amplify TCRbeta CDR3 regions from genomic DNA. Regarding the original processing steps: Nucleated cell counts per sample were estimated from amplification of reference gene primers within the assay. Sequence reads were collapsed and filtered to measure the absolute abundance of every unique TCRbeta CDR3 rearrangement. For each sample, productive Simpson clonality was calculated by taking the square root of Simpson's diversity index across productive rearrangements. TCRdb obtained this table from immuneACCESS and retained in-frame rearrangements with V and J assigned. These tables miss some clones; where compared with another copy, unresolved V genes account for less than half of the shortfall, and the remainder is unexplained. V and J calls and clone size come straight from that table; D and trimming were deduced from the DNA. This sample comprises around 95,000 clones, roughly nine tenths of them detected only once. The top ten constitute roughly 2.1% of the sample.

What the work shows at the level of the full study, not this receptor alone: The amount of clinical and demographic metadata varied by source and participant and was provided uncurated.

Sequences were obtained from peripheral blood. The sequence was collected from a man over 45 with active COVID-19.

The DNA is TGTGCCACCAGTGATCTTGCTAGTACCAATGAGCAGTTCTTC. Translated, it reads CATSDLASTNEQFF. Here the chain combines TRBV24-1 and TRBJ2-1; too little of a D gene remains to name it. Cut back by 3 bases and 6 bases, the V and J ends lie 11 bases apart. In the germline V gene, CDR1 corresponds to KGHDR and CDR2 to SFDVKD. The CDR3 sequence holds 14 residues, the cysteine and phenylalanine included. Of all the DNA, just the CDR3 is kept, 42 bases in frame from base 1.